Each of the 14 T cell receptor beta chains below was sequenced from the same sample in a study of blood T cell repertoires in COVID-19. Repertoires were generated with immunoSEQ multiplex PCR, while TCRdb's copy carries only in-frame clones and drops some. In the table there are approximately 160,000 clones, over 60% of which are singletons. The source material was peripheral blood. These receptors were obtained from a woman of 80 years or more with acute or convalescent COVID-19.

The genes are TRBV12-3 or TRBV12-4 and TRBJ1-2; D might be TRBD1 (6 bases). The CDR3 sequence is 13 residues long. V gave up 3 bases and J gave up 7 bases, with 12 bases separating them. The CDR3 nucleotides are TGTGCCAGCAGTTTGGGCAGGGGTAGTGGCTACACCTTC. It is translated as CASSLGRGSGYTF.

The chain recombines TRBV10-2 with TRBJ2-2; a weak D match, TRBD1 (5 bases). Germline CDR1 and CDR2: WSHSY and SAAADI. The CDR3 consists of 12 residues. The V gene lost 10 bases and the J gene lost 6 bases, with 12 bases spanning the gap. The CDR3, as DNA: TGCGCCACCGAGGACATACCCGGGGAGCTGTTTTTT. It translates to CATEDIPGELFF.

Notes on this clone: Other DNA sequences within the sample encode an identical CDR3. The rearrangement joins TRBV30 to TRBJ1-5; weak D call: TRBD1 (5 bases). Germline-derived CDR1 and CDR2 are GTSNPN and SVGIG (reference sequence). The V end lost 0 bases, the J end lost 5 bases, and 8 bases lay between the germline ends. The CDR3 sequence is 13 residues long. CDR3 sequence reads: CAWSVQGYQPQHF. In DNA, the CDR3 is TGTGCCTGGAGTGTGCAGGGATATCAGCCCCAGCATTTT.

This rearrangement joins TRBV19 to TRBJ1-5; D is perhaps TRBD1 (5 bases). Trimming removed 7 bases at V and 4 bases at J, with 17 bases between. CDR1 and CDR2 (germline): LNHDA, SQIVND (reference sequence). The CDR3 is made up of 15 amino acids. In nucleotides, the CDR3 is TGTGCCAGTACCCAATGGGGGACTCCGAATCAGCCCCAGCATTTT. Protein product: CASTQWGTPNQPQHF.

The chain couples TRBV4-1 to TRBJ2-2, with a weak D call TRBD1 (6 bases). CDR1 MGHRA and CDR2 YSYEKL come from the germline V gene. This CDR3 region has 17 residues. The V gene lost 1 base and the J gene lost 1 base, with 13 bases spanning the gap. Here the CDR3 reads CASSQVGTPMNTGELFF. The CDR3 DNA sequence: TGCGCCAGCAGCCAAGTCGGGACACCGATGAACACCGGGGAGCTGTTTTTT.

CDR3 sequence: CASSSGLVLSYNEQFF. Here the CDR3 DNA reads TGCGCCAGCAGCTCTGGACTAGTCTTATCCTACAATGAGCAGTTCTTC. The rearrangement links TRBV5-1 to TRBJ2-1; 7 bases line up with TRBD2. The germline V gene encodes CDR1 SGHRS and CDR2 YFSETQ. Germline trimming cut 3 bases from V and 1 base from J; bases unmatched to any gene: 7. The CDR3 contains 16 residues.

The chain joins TRBV21-1 to TRBJ1-5; TRBD1, as called in the table, went unchecked against the DNA. TRBV21-1 is annotated as a pseudogene. The CDR3 consists of 15 residues. The CDR3 region is CASSTLGASNQPQHF. The CDR3 DNA follows: TGTGCCAGCAGCACTTTGGGGGCGAGCAATCAGCCCCAGCATTTT.

The chain employs TRBV19 and TRBJ2-1; 8 bases line up with TRBD2. V shed 5 bases, J shed 4 bases, and the junction held 7 bases outside the gene matches. This CDR3 comprises 15 residues. Germline V gene lookup returns CDR1 LNHDA and CDR2 SQIVND (reference sequence). The CDR3 DNA reads TGTGCCAGTAGTCCCTGGACTAGCCGGTACAATGAGCAGTTCTTC. Translation: CASSPWTSRYNEQFF.

The chain has TRBV2 and TRBJ2-1; 9 positions agree with TRBD2. J gave up 3 bases and V 4 bases, and 4 bases lay outside the gene matches. The CDR3 has 15 residues. The germline gives CDR1 SNHLY, CDR2 FYNNEI. The CDR3 region is CASSGSSGNYNEQFF. CDR3 nucleotide sequence: TGTGCCAGCAGTGGGTCTAGCGGGAACTACAATGAGCAGTTCTTC.

In its sample, this clone was seen once. The chain is built from TRBV19 and TRBJ1-3, with TRBD1 matching 8 bases. Unmatched junction bases numbered 10, after V lost 6 bases and J lost 6 bases. This CDR3 contains 15 residues. The germline V gene has CDR1 LNHDA and CDR2 SQIVND (reference sequence). DNA of the CDR3: TGTGCCAGTAGCGTTGACAGGGGCCCGGCAAACACCATATATTTT. Its translation: CASSVDRGPANTIYF.

The chain joins TRBV5-6 to TRBJ2-7; D gene uncertain. This CDR3 has 12 residues. The germline CDR1 and CDR2 sequences are SGHDT and YYEEEE. V lost 1 base and J 4 bases, leaving 6 bases between the germline ends. The CDR3 sequence: CASSLTAYEQYF. The CDR3, as DNA: TGTGCCAGCAGCTTGACAGCATACGAGCAGTACTTC.

The chain couples TRBV3-1 (or the pseudogene TRBV3-2) to TRBJ2-1; TRBD1 aligns across 9 bases. The CDR3 loop spans 16 amino acids. In germline, CDR1 is LGHDT, CDR2 YNNKEL (reference sequence). Trimming took 2 bases from V and 7 from J; bases not matched to a gene: 9. CDR3 region: CASSQHRDRVNNEQFF. CDR3 DNA sequence: TGTGCCAGCAGCCAACACCGGGACAGGGTCAATAATGAGCAGTTCTTC.

This clone was counted only a few times. This CDR3 is also generated by other DNA sequences in the sample. The chain is built from TRBV5-1 and TRBJ1-6, with 7 positions matching TRBD1. The germline gives CDR1 SGHRS, CDR2 YFSETQ. V was pared by 1 base and J by 8 bases, with 3 bases of the junction left unmatched. The CDR3 totals 14 residues. The CDR3 nucleotides read TGCGCCAGCAGCTTGCGTGACAGGGATTCACCCCTCCACTTT. This sequence encodes CASSLRDRDSPLHF.

This chain connects TRBV19 to TRBJ2-3; 11 bases are a match to TRBD2. Germline trimming cut 4 bases from V and 1 base from J; bases unmatched to any gene: 1. CDR3 size: 15 residues. Germline V gives CDR1 LNHDA, CDR2 SQIVND (reference sequence). CDR3 sequence (DNA): TGTGCCAGTAGTAAGACTAGCGGGGGCACAGATACGCAGTATTTT. This gives the protein CASSKTSGGTDTQYF.